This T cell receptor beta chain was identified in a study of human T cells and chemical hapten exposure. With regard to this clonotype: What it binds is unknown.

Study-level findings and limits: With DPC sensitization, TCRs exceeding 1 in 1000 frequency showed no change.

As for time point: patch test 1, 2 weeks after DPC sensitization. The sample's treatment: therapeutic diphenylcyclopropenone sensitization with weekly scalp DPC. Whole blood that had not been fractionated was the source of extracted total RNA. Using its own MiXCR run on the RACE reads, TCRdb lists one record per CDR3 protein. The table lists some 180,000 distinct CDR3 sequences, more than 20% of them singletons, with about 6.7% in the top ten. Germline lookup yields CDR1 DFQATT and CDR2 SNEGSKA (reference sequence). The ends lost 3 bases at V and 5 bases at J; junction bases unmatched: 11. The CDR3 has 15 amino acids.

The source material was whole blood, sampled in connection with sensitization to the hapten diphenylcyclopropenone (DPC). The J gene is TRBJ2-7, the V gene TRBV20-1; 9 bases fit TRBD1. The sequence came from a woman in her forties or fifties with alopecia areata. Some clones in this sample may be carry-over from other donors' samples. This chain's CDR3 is CSARVPGQGLDEQYF. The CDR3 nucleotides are TGCAGTGCTAGGGTCCCGGGACAGGGTTTGGACGAGCAGTACTTC.